One and the same sample provided the 29 T cell receptor beta chains below, sequenced in a study of cytomegalovirus exposure and HLA in healthy donors (dated by TCRdb to the late 2010s). The method was the immunoSEQ multiplex PCR assay. TCRdb re-hosts the immuneACCESS table, in-frame sequences only. Its copies lack some clones; in the studies checked, an unresolved V gene accounts for under half of them, and the cause for the rest is not known. The sample table holds roughly 330,000 clones, of which approximately 86% were seen once. The top ten constitute approximately 1.2% of the sample. The sequenced sample consisted of PBMCs. The receptor set was obtained from a woman in her thirties in good health and CMV-seropositive.

This chain uses TRBV7-9 with TRBJ2-3; 7 bases agree with TRBD1. The CDR3 runs 15 residues. With V trimmed by 7 bases and J by 0 bases, 7 bases remained unmatched. From germline, CDR1 is SEHNR and CDR2 FQNEAQ (reference sequence). The CDR3 reads CASTQGERSTDTQYF. The DNA for the CDR3 is TGTGCCAGCACCCAGGGGGAAAGGAGCACAGATACGCAGTATTTT.

In nucleotides, the CDR3 is TGTGCCAGCAGTACACAGGGGGCTAGCAATCAGCCCCAGCATTTT. Its translation: CASSTQGASNQPQHF. This chain connects TRBV6-6 to TRBJ1-5, with TRBD1 matching 9 bases. In germline, CDR1 is MNHNY, CDR2 SVGAGI (reference sequence). V shed 5 bases, J shed 0 bases, and the junction held 2 bases outside the gene matches. The CDR3 runs 15 residues.

The V and J genes are TRBV19 and TRBJ1-2; D may be TRBD1 (6 bases). This CDR3 has 14 residues. V lost 3 bases, J lost 2 bases, and 10 bases lay in between. Germline lookup yields CDR1 LNHDA and CDR2 SQIVND (reference sequence). CDR3 residues: CASSMGQSNYGYTF. The CDR3 DNA follows: TGTGCCAGTAGTATGGGACAATCCAACTATGGCTACACCTTC. Full variable domain (remainder filled in from reference TRBV19 and TRBJ1-2): DGGITQSPKYLFRKEGQNVTLSCEQNLNHDAMYWYRQDPGQGLRLIYYSQIVNDFQKGDIAEGYSVSREKKESFPLTVTSAQKNPTAFYLCASSMGQSNYGYTFGSGTRLTVV.

The chain links TRBV5-4 to TRBJ2-7; D might be TRBD2 (6 bases). Germline V lookup: CDR1 SGHNT, CDR2 YYREEE (reference sequence). This CDR3 is 13 amino acids long. Between the trimmed V and J ends, which lost 6 bases and 2 bases, there was a span of 12 bases. CDR3 amino acids: CASNLGGAYEQYF. In DNA, the CDR3 is TGTGCCAGCAATCTTGGAGGGGCCTACGAGCAGTACTTC. Filled out from reference TRBV5-4 and TRBJ2-7, the complete variable domain reads ETGVTQSPTHLIKTRGQQVTLRCSSQSGHNTVSWYQQALGQGPQFIFQYYREEENGRGNFPPRFSGLQFPNYSSELNVNALELDDSALYLCASNLGGAYEQYFGPGTRLTVT.

V and J are TRBV4-3 and TRBJ1-1, with D possibly matching TRBD1 (5 bases). V lost 3 bases and J 1 base, leaving 9 bases between the germline ends. There are 14 residues in the CDR3. Germline CDR1 LGHNA, CDR2 YSLEER. CDR3 DNA sequence: TGCGCCAGCAGCCAGGGGGTGGGGAACACTGAAGCTTTCTTT. This translates into CASSQGVGNTEAFF.

This clone was seen only once. The rearrangement uses TRBV5-5 and TRBJ2-7, with 9 bases that match TRBD1. V lost 0 bases to trimming and J lost 6 bases; unmatched junction nucleotides: 10. Germline V CDR1 and CDR2: SGHKS, YYEKEE (reference sequence). This CDR3 has 16 amino acids. CDR3 in amino acids: CASSLDAGTGNVEQYF. The CDR3 nucleotides read TGTGCCAGCAGCTTGGATGCCGGGACAGGGAATGTCGAGCAGTACTTC.

The chain uses TRBV5-1 and TRBJ1-2; 7 bases agree with TRBD1. The CDR3 consists of 16 residues. Trimming took 4 bases from V and 6 from J; bases not matched to a gene: 15. Germline V gives CDR1 SGHRS, CDR2 YFSETQ. The CDR3 DNA reads as TGCGCCAGCAGCGTAGCCCTGGAACAGGGGTATGATGGCTACACCTTC. Translated, it gives CASSVALEQGYDGYTF.

This clone appeared a single time. The chain joins TRBV2 to TRBJ2-3; possibly TRBD1 for D (5 bases). V lost 6 bases and J 0 bases, leaving 13 bases between the germline ends. The length of the CDR3 is 15 residues. Germline-derived CDR1 and CDR2 are SNHLY and FYNNEI. The chain's CDR3 is CASREWTRSTDTQYF. The DNA for the CDR3 is TGTGCCAGCAGGGAATGGACAAGAAGCACAGATACGCAGTATTTT.

The gene calls are TRBV13 and TRBJ2-1, with TRBD2 matching over 8 bases. V was clipped by 5 bases and J by 8 bases; unmatched bases: 8. Germline V gene data show CDR1 as PRHDT and CDR2 as FYEKMQ (reference sequence). This CDR3 is 14 amino acids long. DNA of the CDR3: TGTGCCAGCAGCCCCGGGACTAGGATCTATGAGCAGTTCTTC. This encodes CASSPGTRIYEQFF.

This clone was picked up a small number of times. V is TRBV6-1 and J is TRBJ2-7; D is perhaps TRBD1 or TRBD2 (6 bases each). The CDR3 extends over 14 amino acids. Trimming cost V 7 bases and J 5 bases, with 18 bases left between them. Germline-derived CDR1 and CDR2 are MNHNS and SASEGT. CDR3 amino acids: CASNLGGFVDEQYF. For the CDR3, the DNA is TGTGCCAGCAACCTAGGGGGGTTCGTCGACGAGCAGTACTTC.

The J gene is TRBJ2-7, the V gene TRBV5-1; no clear D. Germline CDR1 is SGHRS and CDR2 is YFSETQ. This CDR3 has 12 amino acids. The V and J ends lost 4 bases and 3 bases respectively, with 8 bases between them. This chain's CDR3 is CASSVSGYEQYF. The CDR3 DNA follows: TGCGCCAGCAGCGTATCCGGCTACGAGCAGTACTTC.

The CDR3 reads CASSIQASTDTQYF. The CDR3 region has the DNA TGCGCCAGCAGCATCCAGGCTAGCACAGATACGCAGTATTTT. The chain employs TRBV5-1 and TRBJ2-3, with D unresolved. The CDR3 has 14 residues. CDR1 SGHRS and CDR2 YFSETQ come from the germline V gene. V gave up 4 bases and J gave up 0 bases, with 9 bases separating them.

V gene TRBV30 combines with J gene TRBJ1-2; weak D call: TRBD1 (6 bases). Germline CDR1 is GTSNPN and CDR2 is SVGIG (reference sequence). The CDR3 length is 16 residues. V was cut by 5 bases and J by 6 bases, with 25 bases left in between. The CDR3, as DNA: TGTGCCTGGGCCCCCAGGGGATCCCTCAGAGGGAATGGCTACACCTTC. Protein sequence: CAWAPRGSLRGNGYTF.

The chain joins TRBV7-8 to TRBJ2-7; 7 bases are shared with TRBD1. The CDR3 consists of 14 residues. Germline lookup yields CDR1 SGHVS and CDR2 FQNEAQ. V lost 5 bases and J lost 5; bases outside the gene matches: 9. CDR3 DNA sequence: TGTGCCAGCAGCACCGACAGGGTCAGTAACGAGCAGTACTTC. Translated: CASSTDRVSNEQYF. Complete variable domain (other parts from reference TRBV7-8 and TRBJ2-7): GAGVSQSPRYKVAKRGQDVALRCDPISGHVSLFWYQQALGQGPEFLTYFQNEAQLDKSGLPSDRFFAERPEGSVSTLKIQRTQQEDSAVYLCASSTDRVSNEQYFGPGTRLTVT.

This chain links TRBV11-2 with TRBJ1-1; D gene uncertain. Germline CDR1 reads SGHAT; CDR2 reads FQNNGV. The CDR3 runs 14 residues. The V and J ends lost 1 base and 0 bases respectively, with 6 bases between them. CDR3 nucleotides: TGTGCCAGCAGCTTAGGAGCGATGAACACTGAAGCTTTCTTT. Translating it yields CASSLGAMNTEAFF.

The V gene is TRBV5-1, the J gene TRBJ2-3; the D gene could be TRBD1 or TRBD2 (5 bases each). Germline-derived CDR1 and CDR2 are SGHRS and YFSETQ. V lost 3 bases and J 2 bases, leaving 25 bases between the germline ends. The CDR3 is 19 residues long. CDR3 sequence: CASSSTGTVNRTPTDTQYF. CDR3 DNA sequence: TGCGCCAGCAGCTCTACCGGGACGGTGAATCGTACCCCCACAGATACGCAGTATTTT. The complete variable domain, with remaining parts taken from reference TRBV5-1 and TRBJ2-3, reads KAGVTQTPRYLIKTRGQQVTLSCSPISGHRSVSWYQQTPGQGLQFLFEYFSETQRNKGNFPGRFSGRQFSNSRSEMNVSTLELGDSALYLCASSSTGTVNRTPTDTQYFGPGTRLTVL.

V is TRBV6-1 and J is TRBJ2-7; the match to TRBD1 covers 7 bases. CDR1 and CDR2 (germline): MNHNS, SASEGT. V lost 6 bases and J lost 6; bases outside the gene matches: 8. This CDR3 spans 13 amino acids. The CDR3 loop reads CASSAGTVSEQYF. In nucleotides, the CDR3 is TGTGCCAGCAGCGCCGGGACAGTCAGCGAGCAGTACTTC.

This rearrangement joins TRBV6-6 to TRBJ2-5, with 15 bases aligning to TRBD2. Germline V gene data show CDR1 as MNHNY and CDR2 as SVGAGI (reference sequence). The CDR3 extends over 16 amino acids. The V segment lost 5 bases and the J segment 5 bases; nucleotides outside the gene matches: 6. CDR3: CASSRRTSGRAETQYF. The CDR3 DNA is TGTGCCAGCAGTCGCCGGACTAGCGGGAGGGCGGAGACCCAGTACTTC.

The CDR3 spells CASISGNTEAFF. For the CDR3, the DNA is TGTGCCAGCATCTCAGGGAACACTGAAGCTTTCTTT. V gene TRBV28 combines with J gene TRBJ1-1; D gene uncertain. V lost 7 bases to trimming and J lost 1 base, with 7 bases between them. This CDR3 has 12 residues. The germline V gene has CDR1 MDHEN and CDR2 SYDVKM.

This chain joins TRBV9 and TRBJ2-1; tentative D call: TRBD2 (7 bases). The CDR3 covers 12 residues. Germline lookup yields CDR1 SGDLS and CDR2 YYNGEE. Trimming removed 7 bases at V and 7 bases at J, with 12 bases between. CDR3 loop: CASRGAGNEQFF. The CDR3 DNA is TGTGCCAGCCGGGGGGCGGGGAATGAGCAGTTCTTC.

The V call is TRBV7-6, the J call TRBJ2-1; 7 positions match TRBD2. V gave up 5 bases and J gave up 7 bases; unmatched junction bases: 5. The V gene's germline CDR1 is SGHVS and CDR2 FNYEAQ. This CDR3 comprises 13 residues. CDR3 sequence reads: CASSETSRNEQFF. The CDR3 nucleotides read TGTGCCAGCAGCGAGACTAGCAGGAATGAGCAGTTCTTC.

The chain links TRBV27 to TRBJ2-7; D perhaps matches TRBD1 (6 bases). Germline V gives CDR1 MNHEY, CDR2 SMNVEV (reference sequence). The CDR3 totals 17 residues. The germline V and J ends were trimmed by 5 bases and 4 bases, with 24 bases remaining between them. This CDR3 is CASSPPGRQGPPYEQYF. In DNA form, the CDR3 reads TGTGCCAGCAGTCCCCCCGGTCGGCAGGGGCCACCTTACGAGCAGTACTTC.

The chain combines TRBV6-5 with TRBJ1-5; 8 nucleotides match TRBD1. Germline loops: CDR1 MNHEY, CDR2 SVGAGI. The V and J ends lost 4 bases and 5 bases, in that order; junction bases with no gene match: 4. The CDR3 runs to 14 residues. The CDR3 nucleotides are TGTGCCAGCAGTTTACAGGGGGGGGATCAGCCCCAGCATTTT. Amino acids: CASSLQGGDQPQHF.

V usage is TRBV11-2 and J usage is TRBJ2-3; D tentatively fits TRBD1 or TRBD2 (6 bases each). V was shortened by 2 bases and J by 5 bases, with 23 bases between the two germline ends. The CDR3 runs to 18 residues. The germline gives CDR1 SGHAT, CDR2 FQNNGV. CDR3 DNA sequence: TGTGCCAGCAGCTTAATGGTGCTGGGGGGCCTTGTAGAAGATACGCAGTATTTT. Its translation is CASSLMVLGGLVEDTQYF.

The CDR3 sequence is CASSENTDHSYSNQPQHF. In DNA form, the CDR3 reads TGTGCCAGCAGTGAGAATACAGACCATTCATATAGCAATCAGCCCCAGCATTTT. The rearrangement links TRBV6-1 to TRBJ1-5; D is uncertain. The CDR3 is 18 amino acids. Germline CDR1 reads MNHNS; CDR2 reads SASEGT. The V end lost 3 bases, the J end lost 0 bases, and 18 bases lay between the germline ends.

A note on this clone: Additional DNA sequences in this sample encode the identical CDR3. The V call is TRBV7-9, the J call TRBJ1-1; a possible D gene is TRBD1 (5 bases). The V gene lost 5 bases and the J gene lost 5 bases, with 9 bases spanning the gap. Looked up from germline, CDR1 is SEHNR and CDR2 is FQNEAQ (reference sequence). This CDR3 has 12 residues. The CDR3 here is CASSVGDTEAFF. Here the CDR3 DNA reads TGTGCCAGCAGCGTGGGGGATACTGAAGCTTTCTTT.

The rearrangement joins TRBV27 to TRBJ2-1, with 8 bases matching TRBD2. Germline lookup yields CDR1 MNHEY and CDR2 SMNVEV (reference sequence). CDR3 length: 14 amino acids. The V and J ends lost 10 bases and 7 bases, in that order; junction bases with no gene match: 12. The CDR3 DNA follows: TGTGCCACCTTAGCGGGGCCACCTGGGAATGAGCAGTTCTTC. Its protein is CATLAGPPGNEQFF.

V and J are TRBV9 and TRBJ1-6, with TRBD1 as a possible D gene (5 bases). This CDR3 has 15 residues. V was pared by 3 bases and J by 5 bases, with 12 bases between. The V gene's germline CDR1 is SGDLS and CDR2 YYNGEE. CDR3: CASSAPQGDNSPLHF. CDR3 DNA sequence: TGTGCCAGCAGCGCCCCTCAGGGAGATAATTCACCCCTCCACTTT.

V is TRBV30 and J is TRBJ2-1, with D uncertain. The CDR3 consists of 12 residues. Trimming took off 0 bases at V and 8 bases at J, with 8 bases between the two ends. Germline lookup yields CDR1 GTSNPN and CDR2 SVGIG (reference sequence). This CDR3 reads CAWSVQADEQFF. CDR3 in DNA: TGTGCCTGGAGTGTACAAGCAGATGAGCAGTTCTTC.